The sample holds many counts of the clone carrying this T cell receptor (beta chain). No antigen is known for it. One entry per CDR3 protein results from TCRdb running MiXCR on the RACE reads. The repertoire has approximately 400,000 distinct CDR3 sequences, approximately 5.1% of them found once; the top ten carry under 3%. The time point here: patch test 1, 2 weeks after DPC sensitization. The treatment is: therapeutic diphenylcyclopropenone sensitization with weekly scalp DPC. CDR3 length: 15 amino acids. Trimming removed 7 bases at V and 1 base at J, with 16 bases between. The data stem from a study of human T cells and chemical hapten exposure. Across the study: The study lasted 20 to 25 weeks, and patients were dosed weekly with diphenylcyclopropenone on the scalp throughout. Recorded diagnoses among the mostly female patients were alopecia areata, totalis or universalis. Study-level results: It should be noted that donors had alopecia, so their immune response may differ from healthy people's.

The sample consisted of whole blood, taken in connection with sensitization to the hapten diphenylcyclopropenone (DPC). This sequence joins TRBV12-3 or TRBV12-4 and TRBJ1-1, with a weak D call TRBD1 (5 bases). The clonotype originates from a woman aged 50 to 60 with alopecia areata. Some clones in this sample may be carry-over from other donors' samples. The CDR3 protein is CASTPGNLGNTEAFF. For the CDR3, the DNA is TGTGCCAGCACCCCAGGGAACCTGGGGAACACTGAAGCTTTCTTT.